This T cell receptor (beta chain) was captured in a study of CD4 T cells in relation to SARS-CoV-2 and coronaviruses. Across the study: PBMCs were cultured with antigen for nine to ten days before TCR beta sequencing. The negative reference was HIV-1 Nef peptide pool or peptide-free culture. Study-wide findings and caveats: In roughly 60% of donors, memory CD4+ clonotypes crossrecognized SARS-CoV-2 and at least one common cold coronavirus spike.

There are a few counts of this clone. Its target is not known. The unexposed donors gave CD4+ T cells in about 2011-2019, prior to COVID-19. The cells were cultured for about ten days before CD4+ T cells were isolated. Cells permitting, SARS-CoV-2 S/N and four cold-coronavirus spikes were tested on unexposed-donor CD4+ T cells. The repertoire was sequenced with immunoSEQ multiplex PCR; TCRdb's copy has only in-frame clones and lacks some. There are about 25,000 clones in the sample; approximately 80% occur only once, and about 15% lies in the top ten. Sequenced: CD4+ T cells from PBMCs, cultured in vitro. This clonotype was obtained from a human donor in good health.

The CDR3 DNA sequence: TGTGCCAGCAGTACGGCGGACATACGGTATGGCTACACCTTC. Its translation: CASSTADIRYGYTF. V gene TRBV28 combines with J gene TRBJ1-2; the D gene is possibly TRBD1 (5 bases). The germline gives CDR1 MDHEN, CDR2 SYDVKM. V lost 5 bases and J lost 5, with 15 bases in between. The CDR3 consists of 14 residues.